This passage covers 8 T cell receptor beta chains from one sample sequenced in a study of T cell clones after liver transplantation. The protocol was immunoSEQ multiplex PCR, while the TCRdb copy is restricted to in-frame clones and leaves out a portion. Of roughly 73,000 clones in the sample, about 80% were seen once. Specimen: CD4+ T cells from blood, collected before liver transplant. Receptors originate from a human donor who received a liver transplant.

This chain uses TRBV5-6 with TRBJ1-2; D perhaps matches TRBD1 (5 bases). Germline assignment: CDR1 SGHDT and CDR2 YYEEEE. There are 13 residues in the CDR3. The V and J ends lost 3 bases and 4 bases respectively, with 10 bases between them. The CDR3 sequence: CASSSGPTYGYTF. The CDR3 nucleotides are TGTGCCAGCAGCTCGGGGCCTACCTATGGCTACACCTTC.

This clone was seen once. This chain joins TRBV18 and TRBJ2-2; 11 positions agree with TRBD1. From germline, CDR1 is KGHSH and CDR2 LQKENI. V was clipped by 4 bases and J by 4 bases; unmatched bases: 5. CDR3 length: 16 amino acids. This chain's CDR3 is CASSLAGTGGTGELFF. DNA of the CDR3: TGTGCCAGCTCACTCGCCGGGACAGGGGGCACCGGGGAGCTGTTTTTT.

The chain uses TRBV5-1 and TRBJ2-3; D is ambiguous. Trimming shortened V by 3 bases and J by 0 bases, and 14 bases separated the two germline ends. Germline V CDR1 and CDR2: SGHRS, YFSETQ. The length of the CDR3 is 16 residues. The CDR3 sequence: CASSSKARSSTDTQYF. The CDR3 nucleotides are TGCGCCAGCAGCTCAAAAGCCAGATCAAGCACAGATACGCAGTATTTT.

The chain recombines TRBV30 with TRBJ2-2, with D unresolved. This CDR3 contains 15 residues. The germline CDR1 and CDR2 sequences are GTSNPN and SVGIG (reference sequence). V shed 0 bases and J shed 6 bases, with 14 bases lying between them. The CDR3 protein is CAWSVPATFPGELFF. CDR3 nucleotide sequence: TGTGCCTGGAGTGTACCAGCGACGTTTCCCGGGGAGCTGTTTTTT.

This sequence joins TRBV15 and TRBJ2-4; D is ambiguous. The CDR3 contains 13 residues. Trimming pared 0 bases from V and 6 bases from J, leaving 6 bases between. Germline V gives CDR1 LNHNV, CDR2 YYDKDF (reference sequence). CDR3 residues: CATSRERTNIQYF. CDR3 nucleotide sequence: TGTGCCACCAGCAGAGAGAGGACAAACATTCAGTACTTC.

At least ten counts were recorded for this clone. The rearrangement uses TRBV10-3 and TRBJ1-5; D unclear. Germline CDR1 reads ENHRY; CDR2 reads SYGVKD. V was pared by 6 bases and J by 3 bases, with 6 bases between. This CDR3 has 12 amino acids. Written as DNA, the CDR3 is TGTGCCATCAGCCAGGTCAATCAGCCCCAGCATTTT. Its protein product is CAISQVNQPQHF.

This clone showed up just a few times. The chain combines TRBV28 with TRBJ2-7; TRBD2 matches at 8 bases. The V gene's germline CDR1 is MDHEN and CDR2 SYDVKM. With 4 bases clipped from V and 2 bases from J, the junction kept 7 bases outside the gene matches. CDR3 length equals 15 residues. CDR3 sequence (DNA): TGTGCCAGCAGTTCGATCGGGGGGGGGCCCTACGAGCAGTACTTC. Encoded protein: CASSSIGGGPYEQYF.

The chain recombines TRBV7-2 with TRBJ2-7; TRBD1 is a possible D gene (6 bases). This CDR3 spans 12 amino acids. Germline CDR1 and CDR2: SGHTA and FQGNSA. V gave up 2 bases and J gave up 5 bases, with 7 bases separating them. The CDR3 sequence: CASSLQGNEQYF. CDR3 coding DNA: TGTGCCAGCAGCTTACAGGGGAACGAGCAGTACTTC.